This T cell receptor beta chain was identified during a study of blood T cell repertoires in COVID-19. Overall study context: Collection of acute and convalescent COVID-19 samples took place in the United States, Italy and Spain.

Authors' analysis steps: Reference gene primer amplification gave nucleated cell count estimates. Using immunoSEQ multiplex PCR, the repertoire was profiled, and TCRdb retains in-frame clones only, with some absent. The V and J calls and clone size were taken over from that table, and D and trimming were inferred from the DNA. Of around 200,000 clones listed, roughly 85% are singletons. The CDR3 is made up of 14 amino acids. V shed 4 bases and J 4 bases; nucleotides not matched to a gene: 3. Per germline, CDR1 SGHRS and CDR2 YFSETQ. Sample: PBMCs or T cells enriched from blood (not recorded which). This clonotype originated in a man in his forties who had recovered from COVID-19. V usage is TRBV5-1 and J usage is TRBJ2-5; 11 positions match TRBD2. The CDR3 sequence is CASSDGLAGETQYF. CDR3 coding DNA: TGCGCCAGCAGCGATGGACTAGCGGGAGAGACCCAGTACTTC.